Listed below are T cell receptor beta chains from one sample, sequenced in a study of breast tumors, draining lymph nodes, adjacent tissues. One entry per CDR3 protein, called by TCRdb with MiXCR from the multiplex PCR reads. The sample yields under 85,000 distinct CDR3 sequences, approximately 19% seen once. Sequenced: axillary lymph node tissue. Source of these receptors: a female donor with breast cancer. Some clones in this sample may be carry-over from other donors' samples. CDR3s include the opening cysteine and the closing phenylalanine or tryptophan. The D gene is left open where the match is weak. Size is stated for part of the rows, as once, few or many counts, or as a class when the clone is expanded.

D gene,V gene,J gene,clone size,CDR3 DNA,CDR3 protein
NA,TRBV5-5,TRBJ1-2,many,TGTGCCAGCAGCCAAACTCAGATGGCTGGCTATGGCTACACCTTC,CASSQTQMAGYGYTF
NA,TRBV3-1,TRBJ2-5,many,TGTGCCAGCAGCCAAGTTGTAATGGAGACCCAGTACTTC,CASSQVVMETQYF
NA,TRBV27,TRBJ2-1,few,TGTGCCAGCAGTTTAGTGGGACCATCCTACAATGAGCAGTTCTTC,CASSLVGPSYNEQFF
NA,TRBV11-2,TRBJ2-3,many,TGTGCCAGCAGCCCCGAGGGTACGCAGTATTTT,CASSPEGTQYF
NA,TRBV6-7,TRBJ2-7,many,TGTGCCAGGAGTCGTCTCGGGCCCTCCTACGAGCAGTACTTC,CARSRLGPSYEQYF
NA,TRBV20-1,TRBJ2-5,many,TGCAGTGCTTACAAAGAGACCCAGTACTTC,CSAYKETQYF
TRBD2,TRBV7-8,TRBJ2-1,many,TGTGCCAGCAGCCAGCCCACTAGCGGGAGCTCCTACAATGAGCAGTTCTTC,CASSQPTSGSSYNEQFF
NA,TRBV6-2/TRBV6-3,TRBJ2-7,many,TGTGCCAGCAGGACGCCCCACGAGCAGTACTTC,CASRTPHEQYF
TRBD2,TRBV7-2,TRBJ2-3,many,TGTGCCAGCAGCCAGACTAGCGGTAGCACAGATACGCAGTATTTT,CASSQTSGSTDTQYF
TRBD1,TRBV2,TRBJ2-3,many,TGTGCCAGCAAGATGGACAGGGGCCCGGATACGCAGTATTTT,CASKMDRGPDTQYF
NA,TRBV28,TRBJ1-6,few,TGTGCCAGCAGGGGGGTAGGCTTTAATTCACCCCTCCACTTT,CASRGVGFNSPLHF
NA,TRBV19,TRBJ2-2,many,TGTGCCAGTAAAGAGAACACCGGGGAGCTGTTTTTT,CASKENTGELFF
NA,TRBV27,TRBJ2-7,NA,TGTGCCAGCAGTCCCCCCAGGGAGAACTACGAGCAGTACTTC,CASSPPRENYEQYF
NA,TRBV4-3,TRBJ1-3,many,TGCGCCAGCAGCCAAGGGGAGGGCTCTGGAAACACCATATATTTT,CASSQGEGSGNTIYF
NA,TRBV19,TRBJ2-6,NA,TGTGCCAGTACCCGGCTGGGGGTGAACTCTGGGGCCAACGTCCTGACTTTC,CASTRLGVNSGANVLTF
TRBD2,TRBV9,TRBJ2-5,many,TGTGCCAGCAGCGGGACTAGCGGGACCCAAGAGACCCAGTACTTC,CASSGTSGTQETQYF
NA,TRBV7-2,TRBJ2-5,many,TGTGCCAGCAGCTCCTATCAAGAGACCCAGTACTTC,CASSSYQETQYF
NA,TRBV9,TRBJ2-7,many,TGTGCCAGCAGCGTGGGTCGGACACCCTGCCTCTACGAGCAGTACTTC,CASSVGRTPCLYEQYF